These 28 T cell receptor beta chains were all obtained from the same sample, sequenced in a study of blood T cell repertoires in COVID-19. Assay used: immunoSEQ multiplex PCR; TCRdb lists only in-frame clones, some missing. Among about 160,000 clones listed, 80% to 90% were seen once. The sample comprised peripheral blood. The receptors come from a woman aged 55-70 years who had recovered from COVID-19.

The chain joins TRBV3-1 (or the pseudogene TRBV3-2) to TRBJ2-5; 12 bases fit TRBD2. Germline assignment: CDR1 LGHDT and CDR2 YNNKEL (reference sequence). The V segment lost 5 bases and the J segment 5 bases; nucleotides outside the gene matches: 9. The CDR3 is 16 residues long. This CDR3 reads CASSSQLAGGRETQYF. Written as DNA, the CDR3 is TGTGCCAGCAGCTCCCAACTAGCGGGGGGTCGGGAGACCCAGTACTTC.

V gene TRBV5-1 combines with J gene TRBJ1-1, with 7 nucleotides matching TRBD1. The CDR3 extends over 19 amino acids. The junction had 23 bases not matched to a gene; V was cut back by 3 bases and J by 6 bases. The germline V gene has CDR1 SGHRS and CDR2 YFSETQ. CDR3 protein: CASSSAPRGSIWSTSEAFF. The CDR3 nucleotides are TGCGCCAGCAGCTCGGCACCCAGGGGGTCGATCTGGTCCACCTCTGAAGCTTTCTTT.

The chain has TRBV2 and TRBJ2-7; 12 bases align to TRBD1. V trimming: 2 bases; J trimming: 5 bases; junction bases outside the gene matches: 13. Per the germline V gene, CDR1 is SNHLY and CDR2 is FYNNEI. This CDR3 spans 18 amino acids. The CDR3 DNA sequence: TGTGCCAGCAGTGAAACTCCGGAGGTGGGGACAGGGGGCGACGAGCAGTACTTC. Translating it yields CASSETPEVGTGGDEQYF. Using reference TRBV2 and TRBJ2-7 for the parts outside the CDR3, the full variable domain is EPEVTQTPSHQVTQMGQEVILRCVPISNHLYFYWYRQILGQKVEFLVSFYNNEISEKSEIFDDQFSVERPDGSNFTLKIRSTKLEDSAMYFCASSETPEVGTGGDEQYFGPGTRLTVT.

The gene calls are TRBV5-1 and TRBJ2-6; no clear D gene. This CDR3 is 13 amino acids long. Germline V gives CDR1 SGHRS, CDR2 YFSETQ. Trimming removed 5 bases from V and 2 bases from J, with 5 bases in between. CDR3 sequence reads: CASRRTGANVLTF. For the CDR3, the DNA is TGCGCCAGCAGGCGAACTGGGGCCAACGTCCTGACTTTC.

V is TRBV5-5 and J is TRBJ1-6, with D tentatively TRBD1 (5 bases). From germline, CDR1 is SGHKS and CDR2 YYEKEE (reference sequence). V lost 3 bases and J lost 4, with 11 bases in between. This CDR3 region has 15 residues. The chain's CDR3 is CASSSGGNYNSPLHF. The CDR3 nucleotides read TGTGCCAGCAGCTCGGGGGGGAATTATAATTCACCCCTCCACTTT.

Only one count was recorded for this clone. V usage is TRBV21-1 and J usage is TRBJ2-1; the table's D call, TRBD2, was not checked against the DNA. TRBV21-1 is termed a pseudogene. The CDR3 extends over 18 amino acids. The CDR3 protein is CASSKVGRIAGGNNEQFF. The CDR3 nucleotides are TGTGCCAGCAGCAAAGTAGGTAGGATAGCGGGGGGGAACAATGAGCAGTTCTTC.

The CDR3 reads CASSPSGGRTYEQYF. The CDR3 DNA reads as TGTGCCAGCAGCCCATCAGGGGGGCGAACCTACGAGCAGTACTTC. The chain is built from TRBV28 and TRBJ2-7, with D perhaps TRBD1 (7 bases). CDR1 is MDHEN, CDR2 SYDVKM, per germline. Trimming removed 6 bases at V and 2 bases at J, with 17 bases between. The CDR3 covers 15 residues.

In regard to this clone: At one of its ends the junction is not consistent with the germline gene, which may arise from a read error. This chain connects TRBV7-7 to TRBJ2-3, with D tentatively TRBD2 (6 bases). CDR3 length: 15 amino acids. Germline V gene sequence: CDR1 SSHAT, CDR2 FNYEAQ (reference sequence). The CDR3 sequence is CASSLRVGGGDTQYF. CDR3 DNA: TGTGCTAGCAGCTTAAGAGTCGGGGGTGGAGATACGCAGTATTTT.

This chain's CDR3 is CATSGDGSNQPQHF. DNA of the CDR3: TGTGCCACCTCAGGGGACGGCAGCAATCAGCCCCAGCATTTT. V and J are TRBV10-3 and TRBJ1-5; weak D call: TRBD1 (6 bases). V dropped 10 bases and J dropped 1 base, with 14 bases sitting between them. The V gene's germline CDR1 is ENHRY and CDR2 SYGVKD. This CDR3 is 14 amino acids long.

This chain connects TRBV5-4 to TRBJ2-5, with D perhaps matching TRBD2 (6 bases). CDR1 and CDR2 (germline): SGHNT, YYREEE (reference sequence). V was clipped by 3 bases and J by 2 bases, with 17 bases between them. The CDR3 is 16 amino acids. The CDR3 DNA follows: TGTGCCAGCAGCTCCTACTCCACGGGGGTACAAGAGACCCAGTACTTC. Protein: CASSSYSTGVQETQYF. The full variable domain, with the rest looked up from reference TRBV5-4 and TRBJ2-5, is ETGVTQSPTHLIKTRGQQVTLRCSSQSGHNTVSWYQQALGQGPQFIFQYYREEENGRGNFPPRFSGLQFPNYSSELNVNALELDDSALYLCASSSYSTGVQETQYFGPGTRLLVL.

V usage is TRBV5-1 and J usage is TRBJ2-2; unclear D gene. V lost 0 bases and J 1 base, leaving 4 bases between the germline ends. This CDR3 is built from 14 residues. Per germline, CDR1 SGHRS and CDR2 YFSETQ. This chain's CDR3 is CASSLDMNTGELFF. The CDR3 DNA sequence: TGCGCCAGCAGCTTGGATATGAACACCGGGGAGCTGTTTTTT.

CDR3 protein: CSVSGTGEETQYF. The CDR3 DNA sequence: TGCAGCGTCTCCGGGACAGGGGAAGAGACCCAGTACTTC. The rearrangement joins TRBV29-1 to TRBJ2-5; 10 bases fit TRBD1. The CDR3 is 13 amino acids. CDR1 is SQVTM and CDR2 is ANQGSEA in the germline V gene. J lost 3 bases, V lost 6 bases, and 4 bases had no gene match.

J is TRBJ2-6 and V is TRBV5-4; unclear D gene. Germline V gene data show CDR1 as SGHNT and CDR2 as YYREEE (reference sequence). With 0 bases removed from V and 8 bases from J, the gap between germline ends came to 9 bases. The CDR3 totals 14 residues. In nucleotides, the CDR3 is TGTGCCAGCAGCTTGGACAGCTTACCCAACGTCCTGACTTTC. Its translation is CASSLDSLPNVLTF.

J is TRBJ1-6 and V is TRBV28, with 7 bases that match TRBD1. The CDR3 is made up of 17 amino acids. The junction had 8 bases not matched to a gene; V was cut back by 2 bases and J by 4 bases. The germline V gene encodes CDR1 MDHEN and CDR2 SYDVKM. The CDR3 nucleotides read TGTGCCAGCAGTTTAGGGGGCCCGGGACAGTATAATTCACCCCTCCACTTT. This codes for CASSLGGPGQYNSPLHF.

This sequence joins TRBV2 and TRBJ2-7; weak D call: TRBD1 (6 bases). The CDR3 length is 13 residues. V dropped 9 bases and J dropped 7 bases, with 19 bases sitting between them. Germline assignment: CDR1 SNHLY and CDR2 FYNNEI. The CDR3 coding sequence is TGTGCCAGGACGGACAGTCCCGAAGGGGAGCAGTACTTC. It translates to CARTDSPEGEQYF.

The sample holds one count of this clone. This chain joins TRBV5-1 and TRBJ2-5, with D possibly matching TRBD1 (7 bases). Between the trimmed V and J ends, which lost 4 bases and 2 bases, there was a span of 15 bases. Germline V gene sequence: CDR1 SGHRS, CDR2 YFSETQ. This CDR3 is built from 15 residues. CDR3 protein: CASSIGGAGQETQYF. Here the CDR3 DNA reads TGCGCCAGCAGCATAGGGGGCGCGGGGCAAGAGACCCAGTACTTC.

CDR3 bases: TGTGCCACCAGTGATGCCGGGGGCTCCTACGAGCAGTACTTC. It is translated as CATSDAGGSYEQYF. The rearrangement uses TRBV24-1 and TRBJ2-7; D may be TRBD2 (6 bases). Germline V gives CDR1 KGHDR, CDR2 SFDVKD. This CDR3 spans 14 amino acids. With 3 bases removed from V and 0 bases from J, the gap between germline ends came to 8 bases.

V is TRBV14 and J is TRBJ1-2; 7 bases match TRBD1. The CDR3 has 17 amino acids. Germline loops: CDR1 SGHDN, CDR2 FVKESK. Trimming removed 4 bases from V and 3 bases from J; junction bases left unmatched: 14. The CDR3 here is CASSRGLGQAEDYGYTF. For the CDR3, the DNA is TGTGCCAGCAGCCGGGGCTTAGGACAGGCCGAGGACTATGGCTACACCTTC.

The V gene is TRBV4-1, the J gene TRBJ2-3; 8 positions agree with TRBD2. J lost 6 bases, V lost 0 bases, and 11 bases had no gene match. Per germline, CDR1 MGHRA and CDR2 YSYEKL. The CDR3 length is 17 residues. The CDR3 loop reads CASSQDGRNGGGDTQYF. In nucleotides, the CDR3 is TGCGCCAGCAGCCAAGACGGAAGGAATGGCGGGGGGGATACGCAGTATTTT.

This clone was seen only once. The rearrangement links TRBV5-1 to TRBJ2-1, with 9 bases lining up with TRBD1. The trim removed 2 bases at V and 9 bases at J, leaving 15 bases unmatched. The CDR3 has 17 amino acids. Germline assignment: CDR1 SGHRS and CDR2 YFSETQ. The CDR3 nucleotides read TGCGCCAGCAGCTTCTCAGGGCCGGGACAGGGTTTTGGTGAGCAGTTCTTC. Its protein product is CASSFSGPGQGFGEQFF.

The V gene is TRBV7-2, the J gene TRBJ1-1; tentative D call: TRBD1 (5 bases). Germline V gene data show CDR1 as SGHTA and CDR2 as FQGNSA. Between the trimmed V and J ends, which lost 2 bases and 9 bases, there was a span of 13 bases. CDR3 size: 13 residues. For the CDR3, the DNA is TGTGCCAGCAGCTTAAATTTCCAGGGCCAAGCTTTCTTT. This codes for CASSLNFQGQAFF. Full variable domain (remainder filled in from reference TRBV7-2 and TRBJ1-1): GAGVSQSPSNKVTEKGKDVELRCDPISGHTALYWYRQSLGQGLEFLIYFQGNSAPDKSGLPSDRFSAERTGGSVSTLTIQRTQQEDSAVYLCASSLNFQGQAFFGQGTRLTVV.

The chain is built from TRBV28 and TRBJ1-1, with D perhaps TRBD1 (5 bases). This CDR3 contains 16 residues. Germline loops: CDR1 MDHEN, CDR2 SYDVKM. V was clipped by 4 bases and J by 3 bases, with 18 bases between them. Here the CDR3 reads CASSSPRGSGDTEAFF. The CDR3 region has the DNA TGTGCCAGCAGTTCTCCTCGGGGGTCGGGGGACACTGAAGCTTTCTTT.

The sample holds one count of this clone. The rearrangement links TRBV7-2 to TRBJ1-1; 8 nucleotides match TRBD1. The CDR3 length is 16 residues. Germline CDR1 SGHTA, CDR2 FQGNSA. V lost 3 bases and J lost 1; bases outside the gene matches: 7. DNA for the CDR3: TGTGCCAGCAGCTTCGGGTGGGGGACAGGGAACACTGAAGCTTTCTTT. Its translation: CASSFGWGTGNTEAFF.

The chain couples TRBV4-1 to TRBJ2-1; D is possibly TRBD1 (6 bases). In germline, CDR1 is MGHRA, CDR2 YSYEKL. The CDR3 sequence is 19 residues long. V lost 0 bases to trimming and J lost 5 bases, with 23 bases between them. The CDR3: CASSQDQKIFGRTDNEQFF. In DNA form, the CDR3 reads TGCGCCAGCAGCCAAGATCAGAAGATCTTTGGACGGACAGACAATGAGCAGTTCTTC.

CDR3 sequence reads: CASSLTGPYEQYF. The CDR3 nucleotides are TGTGCCAGCAGCTTAACAGGGCCCTACGAGCAGTACTTC. This chain links TRBV5-8 with TRBJ2-7, with D possibly being TRBD1 (6 bases). Trimming stripped 2 bases from V and 2 bases from J, with 8 bases between. Looked up from germline, CDR1 is SGHTS and CDR2 is YDEGEE. CDR3 size: 13 residues.

V is TRBV24-1 and J is TRBJ2-3; D gene uncertain. Between the trimmed V and J ends, which lost 5 bases and 0 bases, there was a span of 5 bases. Germline CDR1 reads KGHDR; CDR2 reads SFDVKD. The CDR3 is made up of 13 amino acids. The CDR3 DNA follows: TGTGCCACCAGTGGGCGGAGCACAGATACGCAGTATTTT. Translated: CATSGRSTDTQYF.

The chain is built from TRBV4-1 and TRBJ2-3; D is possibly TRBD1 (6 bases). The CDR3 length is 17 residues. Germline CDR1 is MGHRA and CDR2 is YSYEKL. V lost 3 bases to trimming and J lost 1 base, with 17 bases between them. CDR3 amino acids: CASSQTGAVRRTDTQYF. DNA for the CDR3: TGCGCCAGCAGCCAGACAGGAGCGGTGAGACGCACAGATACGCAGTATTTT.

The chain carries TRBV12-3 or TRBV12-4 and TRBJ2-7; 7 nucleotides align to TRBD1. V lost 7 bases and J lost 5; bases outside the gene matches: 5. The CDR3 consists of 12 residues. The CDR3 DNA reads as TGTGCCAGCACCACGGGACAGCACGAGCAGTACTTC. It yields the protein CASTTGQHEQYF.